This TCR beta chain was captured by sequencing in a study of blood T cell repertoires in COVID-19. About the research overall: In each case, the material was cDNA or gDNA derived from T cells, B-cell-depleted T cells, or PBMCs.

TCRdb's table, derived via immunoSEQ multiplex PCR, lists solely in-frame clones and lacks some. The sample carries roughly 170,000 clones, 82% recorded once. The CDR3 has 13 residues. Between the trimmed V and J ends, which lost 2 bases and 10 bases, there was a span of 12 bases. The germline CDR1 and CDR2 sequences are SGHTA and FQGTGA. Participant ages covered about 18 to 95 years across 24 US areas. Sequenced: PBMCs or T cells enriched from blood (not recorded which). The sequence was obtained from a man in his sixties who had recovered from COVID-19. The chain couples TRBV7-3 to TRBJ2-1; weak D call: TRBD2 (6 bases). The CDR3 sequence: CASSLGGGWEQFF. The CDR3 coding sequence is TGTGCCAGCAGCTTAGGAGGAGGGTGGGAGCAGTTCTTC.